The 2 T cell receptor beta chains below come from one sample, sequenced in a study of T cells in Graves' hyperthyroidism and ophthalmopathy. Researchers amplified the TCR beta CDR3 regions from RNA transcripts. A first-round RT-PCR of the TCR CDR3 used the HTBI primer set. TCRdb analysed the multiplex PCR reads with MiXCR anew, one entry per CDR3 protein. The sample includes fewer than 250,000 distinct CDR3 sequences, 17% seen only once; the top ten take approximately 50%. Sequenced input: blood. Receptors originate from a man aged 45 to 65 with Graves' hyperthyroidism.

The chain joins TRBV10-3 to TRBJ2-1, with 7 bases that match TRBD2. Germline assignment: CDR1 ENHRY and CDR2 SYGVKD. The trim removed 6 bases at V and 6 bases at J, leaving 5 bases unmatched. The length of the CDR3 is 13 residues. Written as DNA, the CDR3 is TGTGCCATCAGGGAGGGAGGGGCCAATGAGCAGTTCTTC. Its translation: CAIREGGANEQFF.

This clonotype appeared many times. The chain joins TRBV7-8 to TRBJ1-2, with TRBD1 matching 11 bases. The CDR3 has 14 residues. The germline V gene has CDR1 SGHVS and CDR2 FQNEAQ. V shed 5 bases and J 4 bases; nucleotides not matched to a gene: 3. CDR3 bases: TGTGCCAGCAGCAGGGACAGGGGGACCTATGGCTACACCTTC. This translates into CASSRDRGTYGYTF.